This is a list of T cell receptor beta chains from one sample in a study of CD8+ T cells in alopecia areata. Profiling relied on immunoSEQ multiplex PCR, and the TCRdb table lists in-frame clones only, not all of them. Of around 70,000 clones listed, over 25% were seen once; the top ten hold 14% to 15%. The sequences come from CD8+ T cells sorted from blood, collected at week 4, from a patient treated with tofacitinib. Receptors were obtained from a human donor with alopecia areata. CDR3s include the opening cysteine and the closing phenylalanine or tryptophan. Fields, in order: V gene, J gene, D gene, clone size, CDR3 protein, CDR3 DNA. D genes are given only for firm matches. Expanded clones get a size class; other rows say once, few or many, or leave the size out.

V: TRBV11-2
J: TRBJ2-3
D: -
size: few
CDR3: CASSDFTDTQYF
DNA: TGTGCCAGCAGCGATTTCACAGATACGCAGTATTTT

V: TRBV7-8
J: TRBJ2-7
D: -
size: -
CDR3: CASSSGQSTYEQYF
DNA: TGTGCCAGCAGCTCCGGACAATCTACCTACGAGCAGTACTTC

V: TRBV4-1
J: TRBJ2-7
D: -
size: -
CDR3: CASSQDGLYEQYF
DNA: TGCGCCAGCAGCCAAGATGGACTCTACGAGCAGTACTTC

V: TRBV28
J: TRBJ2-5
D: -
size: -
CDR3: CASSFKGRETQYF
DNA: TGTGCCAGCAGTTTCAAGGGGAGAGAGACCCAGTACTTC

V: TRBV13
J: TRBJ2-3
D: TRBD2
size: -
CDR3: CASSLAGTSGRMTDTQYF
DNA: TGTGCCAGCAGCTTGGCGGGGACTAGCGGGAGGATGACAGATACGCAGTATTTT

V: TRBV6-1
J: TRBJ2-1
D: -
size: -
CDR3: CASTSLGEQFF
DNA: TGTGCCAGCACCTCCCTCGGTGAGCAGTTCTTC

V: TRBV11-2
J: TRBJ2-7
D: TRBD2
size: -
CDR3: CASSLDPGGYEQYF
DNA: TGTGCCAGCAGCTTAGATCCGGGAGGCTACGAGCAGTACTTC

V: TRBV27
J: TRBJ2-7
D: -
size: few
CDR3: CASSLSVRNEQYF
DNA: TGTGCCAGCAGTTTAAGCGTTCGTAACGAGCAGTACTTC

V: TRBV13
J: TRBJ2-7
D: -
size: -
CDR3: CASSSRLSSYEQYF
DNA: TGTGCCAGCAGCTCCAGACTTAGCTCCTACGAGCAGTACTTC

V: TRBV29-1
J: TRBJ2-7
D: -
size: few
CDR3: CSAELRLGVDYEQYF
DNA: TGCAGCGCAGAACTGCGGTTGGGGGTTGACTACGAGCAGTACTTC

V: TRBV7-6
J: TRBJ2-7
D: -
size: few
CDR3: CASSLTQTGRNEQYF
DNA: TGTGCCAGCAGCCTCACCCAAACAGGGAGGAACGAGCAGTACTTC

V: TRBV9
J: TRBJ2-1
D: -
size: -
CDR3: CASSVGNNEQFF
DNA: TGTGCCAGCAGCGTAGGCAACAATGAGCAGTTCTTC

V: TRBV7-9
J: TRBJ2-7
D: -
size: -
CDR3: CASSPPGEQYF
DNA: TGTGCCAGCAGCCCACCCGGGGAGCAGTACTTC

V: TRBV9
J: TRBJ2-7
D: -
size: -
CDR3: CASSVGYTTEDEQYF
DNA: TGTGCCAGCAGCGTAGGGTACACCACCGAGGACGAGCAGTACTTC

V: TRBV30
J: TRBJ2-3
D: -
size: -
CDR3: CAWIGPPTDTQYF
DNA: TGTGCCTGGATAGGTCCTCCCACAGATACGCAGTATTTT

V: TRBV6-5
J: TRBJ2-1
D: TRBD2
size: -
CDR3: CASSMREGPYNEQFF
DNA: TGTGCCAGCAGCATGCGGGAGGGTCCCTACAATGAGCAGTTCTTC

V: TRBV29-1
J: TRBJ2-2
D: -
size: -
CDR3: CSVEGQIGELFF
DNA: TGCAGCGTTGAAGGACAGATCGGGGAGCTGTTTTTT

V: TRBV6-5
J: TRBJ2-1
D: -
size: many
CDR3: CASTRGRIIDEQFF
DNA: TGTGCCAGCACACGGGGGCGCATAATCGATGAGCAGTTCTTC

V: TRBV2
J: TRBJ2-7
D: TRBD1
size: -
CDR3: CASRGQGTYEQYF
DNA: TGTGCCAGCAGGGGACAGGGGACCTACGAGCAGTACTTC

V: TRBV29-1
J: TRBJ1-1
D: -
size: -
CDR3: CSVGAGEAFF
DNA: TGCAGCGTTGGAGCAGGGGAAGCTTTCTTT

V: TRBV7-9
J: TRBJ2-1
D: -
size: many
CDR3: CASRRPEINEQFF
DNA: TGTGCCAGCAGACGACCCGAGATCAATGAGCAGTTCTTC

V: TRBV6-1
J: TRBJ2-5
D: TRBD1
size: few
CDR3: CASSDGQGAGEQYF
DNA: TGTGCCAGCAGTGATGGACAGGGGGCGGGAGAGCAGTACTTC

V: TRBV7-9
J: TRBJ2-3
D: TRBD2
size: -
CDR3: CASSSQRGSDTQYF
DNA: TGTGCCAGCAGCTCACAGCGGGGCTCAGATACGCAGTATTTT

V: TRBV30
J: TRBJ1-5
D: -
size: -
CDR3: CAWSEIGRRGGNQPQHF
DNA: TGTGCCTGGAGTGAAATTGGGCGGAGGGGAGGCAATCAGCCCCAGCATTTT

V: TRBV29-1
J: TRBJ1-1
D: TRBD1
size: few
CDR3: CSVKQGGEAFF
DNA: TGCAGCGTGAAACAGGGGGGTGAAGCTTTCTTT

V: TRBV29-1
J: TRBJ1-2
D: -
size: -
CDR3: CSVEAGVDYGYTF
DNA: TGCAGCGTTGAAGCAGGGGTTGACTATGGCTACACCTTC

V: TRBV5-1
J: TRBJ2-3
D: TRBD2
size: -
CDR3: CASSLFASGRSDTQYF
DNA: TGCGCCAGCAGCTTGTTTGCTAGCGGGAGATCAGATACGCAGTATTTT

V: TRBV5-1
J: TRBJ1-1
D: -
size: few
CDR3: CASSLGATEAFF
DNA: TGCGCCAGCAGCTTGGGTGCCACTGAAGCTTTCTTT

V: TRBV25-1
J: TRBJ2-7
D: -
size: -
CDR3: CASSEGAPSSYEQYF
DNA: TGTGCCAGCAGTGAAGGGGCCCCGAGCTCCTACGAGCAGTACTTC

V: TRBV29-1
J: TRBJ2-5
D: -
size: few
CDR3: CSVNPLGGSETQYF
DNA: TGCAGCGTTAACCCCTTGGGCGGGTCCGAGACCCAGTACTTC

V: TRBV11-2
J: TRBJ1-4
D: -
size: once
CDR3: CASSPGGHNEKLFF
DNA: TGTGCCAGCAGCCCTGGAGGGCACAATGAAAAACTGTTTTTT

V: TRBV5-5
J: TRBJ1-5
D: -
size: -
CDR3: CASSLNRADQPQHF
DNA: TGTGCCAGCAGCTTGAACAGGGCGGATCAGCCCCAGCATTTT

V: TRBV27
J: TRBJ1-5
D: -
size: few
CDR3: CASSWQDNQPQHF
DNA: TGTGCCAGCAGTTGGCAAGACAATCAGCCCCAGCATTTT

V: TRBV29-1
J: TRBJ1-1
D: -
size: few
CDR3: CSVHERDPPTEAFF
DNA: TGCAGCGTTCATGAGCGGGACCCCCCCACTGAAGCTTTCTTT

V: TRBV27
J: TRBJ1-5
D: -
size: few
CDR3: CASSPRGGNQPQHF
DNA: TGTGCCAGCAGTCCCCGGGGGGGCAATCAGCCCCAGCATTTT

V: TRBV27
J: TRBJ2-7
D: -
size: few
CDR3: CASHKTGTNYEQYF
DNA: TGTGCCAGTCACAAAACCGGGACGAACTACGAGCAGTACTTC

V: TRBV5-6
J: TRBJ1-2
D: -
size: few
CDR3: CASSLVRAPYGYTF
DNA: TGTGCCAGCAGCTTGGTTCGGGCACCCTATGGCTACACCTTC

V: TRBV6-5
J: TRBJ2-3
D: -
size: few
CDR3: CASRGTPDTQYF
DNA: TGTGCCAGCAGGGGAACCCCAGATACGCAGTATTTT

V: TRBV29-1
J: TRBJ2-1
D: -
size: -
CDR3: CSPRTGNNEQFF
DNA: TGCAGCCCACGGACGGGTAACAATGAGCAGTTCTTC

V: TRBV9
J: TRBJ2-1
D: -
size: few
CDR3: CASSGREQSYNEQFF
DNA: TGTGCCAGCAGCGGCCGTGAGCAATCCTACAATGAGCAGTTCTTC